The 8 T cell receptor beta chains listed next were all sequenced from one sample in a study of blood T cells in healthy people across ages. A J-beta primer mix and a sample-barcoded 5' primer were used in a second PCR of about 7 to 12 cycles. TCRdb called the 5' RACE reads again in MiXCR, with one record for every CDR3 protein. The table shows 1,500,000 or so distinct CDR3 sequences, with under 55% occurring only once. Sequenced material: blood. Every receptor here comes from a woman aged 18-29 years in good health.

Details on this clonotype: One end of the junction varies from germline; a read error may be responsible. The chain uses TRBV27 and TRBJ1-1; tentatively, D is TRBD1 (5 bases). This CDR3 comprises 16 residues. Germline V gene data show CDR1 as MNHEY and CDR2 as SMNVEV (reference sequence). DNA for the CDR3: TGTGCCAACAGTTCCACCCCCACAGGCCGGAACACTGAAGCTTTCTTT. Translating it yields CANSSTPTGRNTEAFF.

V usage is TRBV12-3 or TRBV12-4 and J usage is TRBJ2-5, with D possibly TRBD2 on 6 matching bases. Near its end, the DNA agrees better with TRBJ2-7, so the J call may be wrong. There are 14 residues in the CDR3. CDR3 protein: CASGLGGDMYEQYF. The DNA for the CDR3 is TGTGCCAGCGGGCTTGGCGGGGATATGTACGAGCAGTACTTC.

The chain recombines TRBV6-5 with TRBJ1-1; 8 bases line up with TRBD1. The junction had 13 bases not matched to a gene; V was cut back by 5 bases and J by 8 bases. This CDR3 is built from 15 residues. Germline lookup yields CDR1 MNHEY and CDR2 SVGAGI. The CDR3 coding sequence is TGTGCCAGCAGTAAACGACAGGGGCCCTCGGGAGAAGCTTTCTTT. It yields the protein CASSKRQGPSGEAFF.

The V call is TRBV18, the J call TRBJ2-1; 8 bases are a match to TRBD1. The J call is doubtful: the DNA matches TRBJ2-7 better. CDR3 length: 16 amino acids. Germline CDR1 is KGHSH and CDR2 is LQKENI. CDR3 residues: CASSESGTGSYNEQYF. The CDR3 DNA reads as TGTGCCAGCTCAGAGTCCGGGACAGGCTCCTACAATGAGCAGTACTTC.

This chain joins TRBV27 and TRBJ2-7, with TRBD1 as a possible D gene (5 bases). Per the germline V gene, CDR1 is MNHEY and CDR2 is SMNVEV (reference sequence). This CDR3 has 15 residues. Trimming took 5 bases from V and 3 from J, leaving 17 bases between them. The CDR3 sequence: CASSPLTTRVYEQYF. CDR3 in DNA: TGTGCCAGCAGTCCTCTAACAACCAGGGTCTACGAGCAGTACTTC.

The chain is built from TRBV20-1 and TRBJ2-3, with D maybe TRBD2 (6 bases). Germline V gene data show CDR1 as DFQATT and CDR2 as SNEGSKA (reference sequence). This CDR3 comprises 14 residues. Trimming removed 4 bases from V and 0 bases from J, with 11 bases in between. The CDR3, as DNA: TGCAGTGCTATTGGAGGGGACAGCACAGATACGCAGTATTTT. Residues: CSAIGGDSTDTQYF.

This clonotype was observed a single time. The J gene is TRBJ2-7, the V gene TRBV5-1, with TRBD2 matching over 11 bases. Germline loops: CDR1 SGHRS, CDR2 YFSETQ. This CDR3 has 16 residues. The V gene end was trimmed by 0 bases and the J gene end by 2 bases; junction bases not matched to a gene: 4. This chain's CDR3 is CASSLGRGLAAYEQYF. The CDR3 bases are TGCGCCAGCAGCTTGGGCCGGGGACTAGCGGCCTACGAGCAGTACTTC.

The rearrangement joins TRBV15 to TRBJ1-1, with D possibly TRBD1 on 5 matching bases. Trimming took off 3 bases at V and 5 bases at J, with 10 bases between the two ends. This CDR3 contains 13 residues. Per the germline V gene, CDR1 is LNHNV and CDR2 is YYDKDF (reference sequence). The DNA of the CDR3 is TGTGCCACCAGCAGCGCAAAGGGGACTGAAGCTTTCTTT. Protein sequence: CATSSAKGTEAFF.